The 19 T cell receptor beta chains below were found in one sample sequenced in a study of blood T cell repertoires in COVID-19. TCRdb's table, derived via immunoSEQ multiplex PCR, lists solely in-frame clones and lacks some. Of roughly 250,000 clones in the sample, about 90% are singletons; the top ten hold approximately 4%. Sequenced: peripheral blood. The receptors derive from a woman in her thirties or forties with acute or convalescent COVID-19.

The chain combines TRBV21-1 with TRBJ1-1; the table gives TRBD1 as D, unverified against the DNA. TRBV21-1 is shown as a pseudogene. This CDR3 has 18 amino acids. This CDR3 reads CASSIEPGQGDRNTEAFF. The CDR3 region has the DNA TGTGCCAGCAGCATCGAACCGGGACAGGGGGATAGGAACACTGAAGCTTTCTTT.

J is TRBJ1-1 and V is TRBV12-3 or TRBV12-4, with TRBD1 as a possible D gene (5 bases). The CDR3 is 13 residues long. The V end was cut by 6 bases, the J end by 4 bases, with 12 bases between. In DNA, the CDR3 is TGTGCCAGCAGCTCTCCGGGGGGCACTGAAGCTTTCTTT. It is translated as CASSSPGGTEAFF.

The rearrangement uses TRBV11-2 and TRBJ2-5; D is undetermined. The germline CDR1 and CDR2 sequences are SGHAT and FQNNGV. V lost 6 bases to trimming and J lost 2 bases, with 13 bases between them. The length of the CDR3 is 14 residues. DNA of the CDR3: TGTGCCAGCAGTCATACTATGGCTCAAGAGACCCAGTACTTC. It specifies CASSHTMAQETQYF.

The V gene is TRBV11-2, the J gene TRBJ2-1; 7 positions agree with TRBD2. The J segment lost 0 bases and the V segment lost 1 base, leaving 3 bases of the junction unmatched. This CDR3 comprises 16 residues. Germline CDR1 is SGHAT and CDR2 is FQNNGV. The chain's CDR3 is CASSLGRTSSYNEQFF. The DNA of the CDR3 is TGTGCCAGCAGCTTAGGAAGGACTAGCTCCTACAATGAGCAGTTCTTC.

This clone was recorded once. The rearrangement links TRBV27 to TRBJ1-4, with D maybe TRBD1 (5 bases). V lost 8 bases and J 7 bases, leaving 17 bases between the germline ends. CDR3 length equals 14 residues. The V gene's germline CDR1 is MNHEY and CDR2 SMNVEV (reference sequence). The CDR3 DNA is TGTGCCAGCGGATCAGGGAACGCGCGTGAAAAACTGTTTTTT. It specifies CASGSGNAREKLFF.

The chain has TRBV10-2 and TRBJ2-5, with 9 bases fitting TRBD2. This CDR3 has 16 residues. Trimming at V came to 1 base and at J to 1 base, leaving 4 bases not matched to a gene. Germline lookup yields CDR1 WSHSY and CDR2 SAAADI. The CDR3 sequence is CASSEFGSGSQETQYF. DNA for the CDR3: TGCGCCAGCAGTGAGTTCGGTAGCGGGAGCCAAGAGACCCAGTACTTC.

The gene calls are TRBV5-1 and TRBJ2-7, with D perhaps matching TRBD1 (6 bases). CDR1 and CDR2 from the germline V gene are SGHRS and YFSETQ. This CDR3 has 15 residues. Trimming stripped 2 bases from V and 6 bases from J, with 18 bases between. CDR3 region: CASSLGPGVEGEQYV. CDR3 bases: TGCGCCAGCAGCTTAGGGCCAGGGGTAGAGGGCGAGCAGTACGTC.

This clone has only one observation. The chain recombines TRBV2 with TRBJ2-1; D is perhaps TRBD1 (6 bases). The germline V and J ends were trimmed by 9 bases and 0 bases, with 12 bases remaining between them. In germline, CDR1 is SNHLY, CDR2 FYNNEI. This CDR3 spans 14 amino acids. DNA for the CDR3: TGTGCCAGTCAAGGGGGAAGCTCCTACAATGAGCAGTTCTTC. This codes for CASQGGSSYNEQFF.

This chain joins TRBV7-6 and TRBJ1-2; 7 bases line up with TRBD1. The V gene end was trimmed by 4 bases and the J gene end by 5 bases; junction bases not matched to a gene: 4. This CDR3 comprises 13 residues. Germline V gene data show CDR1 as SGHVS and CDR2 as FNYEAQ. CDR3 region: CASSSDRTYGYTF. Written as DNA, the CDR3 is TGTGCCAGCAGCTCGGACAGGACTTATGGCTACACCTTC.

The V and J genes are TRBV19 and TRBJ1-4; tentatively, D is TRBD1 (5 bases). V lost 6 bases to trimming and J lost 7 bases, with 15 bases between them. The CDR3 is 14 amino acids. Germline V gives CDR1 LNHDA, CDR2 SQIVND (reference sequence). Here the CDR3 DNA reads TGTGCCAGTAGACGGCCCGGGACTGCTGAAAAACTGTTTTTT. Amino acid sequence: CASRRPGTAEKLFF.

The rearrangement uses TRBV29-1 and TRBJ1-3; 10 bases fit TRBD1. Trimming at V came to 7 bases and at J to 7 bases, leaving 4 bases not matched to a gene. In germline, CDR1 is SQVTM, CDR2 ANQGSEA. This CDR3 is 12 amino acids long. The CDR3 DNA is TGCAGCGCGGCGACAGGGGGCAACACCATATATTTT. Translating it yields CSAATGGNTIYF.

V is TRBV28 and J is TRBJ1-6; D gene uncertain. This CDR3 region has 16 residues. Deletions cut 5 bases from V and 0 bases from J, with 11 bases between. Per the germline V gene, CDR1 is MDHEN and CDR2 is SYDVKM. Here the CDR3 reads CASSPLVSSYNSPLHF. The CDR3 DNA reads TGTGCCAGCAGTCCGCTTGTGAGCTCCTATAATTCACCCCTCCACTTT.

A single count supports this clone. The V and J genes are TRBV2 and TRBJ1-2, with D maybe TRBD1 (6 bases). V was clipped by 8 bases and J by 3 bases, with 10 bases between them. This CDR3 comprises 12 residues. Germline CDR1 and CDR2: SNHLY and FYNNEI. This CDR3 reads CASSDRYYGYTF. The DNA of the CDR3 is TGTGCCAGCTCAGACAGGTACTATGGCTACACCTTC.

The chain combines TRBV2 with TRBJ2-7; TRBD2 matches 8 bases. Germline CDR1 and CDR2: SNHLY and FYNNEI. V dropped 8 bases and J dropped 2; count of bases not matched to a gene: 2. CDR3 length: 12 amino acids. The CDR3 is CASRGGPYEQYV. CDR3 nucleotide sequence: TGTGCCAGCCGGGGGGGGCCCTACGAGCAGTACGTC.

V and J are TRBV6-5 and TRBJ1-6; TRBD1 matches at 10 bases. From germline, CDR1 is MNHEY and CDR2 SVGAGI. Germline trimming cut 6 bases from V and 9 bases from J; bases unmatched to any gene: 8. This CDR3 comprises 15 residues. The CDR3 DNA reads TGTGCCAGCAGCGGGGGACAGGGGAGCCCTTCACCCCTCCACTTT. It is translated as CASSGGQGSPSPLHF.

The V and J genes are TRBV7-2 and TRBJ2-7; 9 nucleotides line up with TRBD1. The V gene's germline CDR1 is SGHTA and CDR2 FQGNSA. V was clipped by 1 base and J by 12 bases; unmatched bases: 1. The CDR3 sequence is 11 residues long. The DNA for the CDR3 is TGTGCCAGCAGCTTAGACAGGGGGCTGTACGTC. It codes for CASSLDRGLYV.

The count of this clone is one. This sequence joins TRBV12-3 or TRBV12-4 and TRBJ1-5, with D hard to call. V gave up 8 bases and J gave up 2 bases, with 10 bases separating them. The CDR3 is 13 residues long. The CDR3 sequence: CASAGRGNQPQHF. CDR3 coding DNA: TGTGCCAGCGCGGGGAGGGGCAATCAGCCCCAGCATTTT.

The genes are TRBV11-2 and TRBJ1-6; 7 positions agree with TRBD1. The CDR3 is made up of 15 amino acids. The germline gives CDR1 SGHAT, CDR2 FQNNGV. After removal of 5 bases from V and 4 bases from J, the junction contained 5 bases not matched to a gene. The CDR3 is CASSPTGQYNSPLHF. The CDR3 DNA reads as TGTGCCAGCAGCCCGACGGGACAGTATAATTCACCCCTCCACTTT.

This chain uses TRBV3-1 (or the pseudogene TRBV3-2) with TRBJ2-3; D is unresolved. Trimming took 4 bases from V and 5 from J, leaving 7 bases between them. The V gene's germline CDR1 is LGHDT and CDR2 YNNKEL (reference sequence). The CDR3 consists of 12 residues. CDR3 residues: CASSLLLDTQYF. DNA for the CDR3: TGTGCCAGCAGCCTCCTGTTAGATACGCAGTATTTT.